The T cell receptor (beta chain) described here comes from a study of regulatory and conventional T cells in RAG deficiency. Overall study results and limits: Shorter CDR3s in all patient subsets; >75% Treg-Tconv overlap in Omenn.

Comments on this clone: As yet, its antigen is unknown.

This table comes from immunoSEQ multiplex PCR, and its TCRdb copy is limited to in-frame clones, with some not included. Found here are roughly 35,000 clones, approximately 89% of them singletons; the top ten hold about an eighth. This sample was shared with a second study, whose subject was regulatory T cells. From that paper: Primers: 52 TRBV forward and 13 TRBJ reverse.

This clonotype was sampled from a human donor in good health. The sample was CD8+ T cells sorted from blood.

The CDR3 DNA follows: TGTGCCAGCAGCCAAAGCGGGGGGGCGTGGAATGAGCAGTTCTTC. It translates to CASSQSGGAWNEQFF. The rearrangement uses TRBV14 and TRBJ2-1, with 10 positions matching TRBD2. After removal of 2 bases from V and 7 bases from J, the junction contained 5 bases not matched to a gene. The CDR3 extends over 15 amino acids. Germline-derived CDR1 and CDR2 are SGHDN and FVKESK.